A selection of T cell receptor beta chains follows, all from one sample in a study of early T cells in non-severe SARS-CoV-2 infection. A single record per CDR3 protein comes from TCRdb applying MiXCR to the 5' RACE reads. The sample yields tens of thousands of distinct CDR3 sequences, 5.3% seen once. Input material: whole blood. These receptors were collected from an adult who was a healthcare worker with PCR-confirmed SARS-CoV-2 infection or an uninfected control (not recorded which). CDR3s leave out the opening cysteine and the closing phenylalanine or tryptophan.

V,J,CDR3
TRBV30,TRBJ1-1,AWSGGWWTEAF
TRBV7-2,TRBJ2-5,ASSLRYSGGKETQY
TRBV6-5,TRBJ1-2,ASSYSGTSGYT
TRBV6-6,TRBJ1-1,ASSYSTRGPEAF
TRBV6-6,TRBJ1-5,ASSYGSYQPQH
TRBV10-3,TRBJ2-5,ASAQGQETQY
TRBV6-2/TRBV6-3,TRBJ2-1,ALPSGGDNEQF
TRBV20-1,TRBJ1-1,SAPSRGRGSAEAF
TRBV20-1,TRBJ1-4,SASGQVGEKLF
TRBV7-7,TRBJ2-1,ASSPSSVNSYNEQF
TRBV6-1,TRBJ2-1,ASNDNEQF
TRBV10-3,TRBJ1-5,AISEWDSNQPQH
TRBV7-9,TRBJ2-5,ASSPYGKETQY
TRBV20-1,TRBJ2-5,SARGISQETQY
TRBV19,TRBJ2-3,ASSIITSGRGDTQY
TRBV30,TRBJ2-5,AWSAGGETQY
TRBV21-1,TRBJ1-2,ASSKGRVNYGYT
TRBV7-8,TRBJ1-5,ASTTRGNQPQH
TRBV9,TRBJ2-3,ASSVGTDTQY
TRBV6-5,TRBJ2-3,ASSYPDGEPTDTQY
TRBV11-2,TRBJ2-5,ASSSRTGEETQY
TRBV7-7,TRBJ2-1,ASSRGQGNNEQF
TRBV7-2,TRBJ1-5,ASSLEGSQPQH
TRBV12-3/TRBV12-4,TRBJ2-5,ASSFGHAQETQY
TRBV6-5,TRBJ2-1,ASSYSLGSPYNEQF
TRBV28,TRBJ1-2,ASRDRGLRDYGYT
TRBV7-2,TRBJ2-1,ASGSRGSSSYNEQF
TRBV7-2,TRBJ2-2,ASSLVGGLGGELF
TRBV30,TRBJ2-6,AWAGWANVLT
TRBV2,TRBJ2-3,ASSTSQGLQY
TRBV10-1,TRBJ2-7,ASSESTSGSGEQY
TRBV18,TRBJ2-7,ASSSTGYSYEQY
TRBV27,TRBJ2-7,ASSSGFSYEQY
TRBV27,TRBJ2-5,ASRPGTSAQETQY
TRBV5-4,TRBJ2-3,ASSLEVDTQY
TRBV7-6,TRBJ2-2,ASSSPGQGAAGELF
TRBV19,TRBJ2-7,ASSIGGYEQY
TRBV7-9,TRBJ2-7,ASSLVGLIYEQY
TRBV5-8,TRBJ2-5,ASSLGPRTSGEETQY
TRBV20-1,TRBJ2-7,SARDRQDLIQY
TRBV7-9,TRBJ2-3,ASDRYTDTQY
TRBV7-6,TRBJ2-2,ASSYQGRTAGELF
TRBV29-1,TRBJ2-3,SVEWGTDTQY
TRBV5-1,TRBJ2-3,ASSSGAREWTDTQY
TRBV10-3,TRBJ1-2,AITEDSYSNYGYT
TRBV6-1,TRBJ1-6,ASSENWSQGTH
TRBV12-3/TRBV12-4,TRBJ1-1,ASSMTGGVTEAF
TRBV3-1,TRBJ2-3,ASSPTLSTDTQY
TRBV20-1,TRBJ2-7,SALRPGLAGGLLSYEQY
TRBV4-3,TRBJ2-2,ASSRMSANTGELF
TRBV20-1,TRBJ1-6,SARDPGQGYNSPLH
TRBV6-5,TRBJ2-7,ASGARGTGVYEQY